The 25 T cell receptor beta chains below were found in one sample sequenced in a study of T-cell reconstitution after alpha-beta-depleted transplantation in children. It was with unique molecular identifiers that the TCRbeta library was prepared. TCRdb ran MiXCR on the PCR reads and lists one entry per CDR3 protein. There are about 980,000 distinct CDR3 sequences in the sample; about 29% occur only once, and roughly 30% lies in the top ten. The starting material was PBMCs, mostly from graft donor cells, obtained 360 days after TCRalphabeta/CD19-depleted stem cell transplant. These receptors all come from a boy less than two years old who had a stem cell transplant for SCID, so the T cells may come from the graft donor.

This rearrangement joins TRBV4-2 to TRBJ1-4; no definite D call. This CDR3 has 12 residues. Trimming cost V 1 base and J 8 bases, with 5 bases left between them. Germline V lookup: CDR1 LGHNA, CDR2 YNFKEQ. The DNA for the CDR3 is TGTGCCAGCAGCCAAGGAGAAGAAAAACTGTTTTTT. Encoded protein: CASSQGEEKLFF.

This clonotype has a handful of counts. The chain couples TRBV3-1 to TRBJ2-2, with TRBD1 matching 7 bases. V lost 5 bases, J lost 4 bases, and 10 bases stayed unmatched. CDR1 and CDR2 from the germline V gene are LGHDT and YNNKEL (reference sequence). The CDR3 spans 16 residues. This CDR3 is CASSWERQGGTGELFF. CDR3 in DNA: TGTGCCAGCAGCTGGGAACGACAGGGCGGCACCGGGGAGCTGTTTTTT.

This clonotype was observed a few times. This rearrangement joins TRBV12-3 or TRBV12-4 to TRBJ2-5; 8 bases map to TRBD1. V lost 6 bases, J lost 4 bases, and 10 bases stayed unmatched. CDR3 size: 15 residues. This CDR3 is CASSTTRTGIETQYF. The CDR3 DNA follows: TGTGCCAGCAGCACCACCCGGACAGGGATAGAGACCCAGTACTTC.

This chain uses TRBV20-1 with TRBJ1-2, with a possible D match to TRBD1 (5 bases). Germline V gene sequence: CDR1 DFQATT, CDR2 SNEGSKA (reference sequence). CDR3 length equals 12 residues. The V and J ends lost 3 bases and 7 bases respectively, with 12 bases between them. The CDR3 nucleotides read TGCAGTGCTAGCTCTGGGGGGTCTGGCTACACCTTC. The encoded protein is CSASSGGSGYTF.

This clonotype appeared a few times. The chain carries TRBV5-1 and TRBJ1-4, with D uncertain. This CDR3 is built from 12 residues. The V end lost 0 bases, the J end lost 7 bases, and 4 bases lay between the germline ends. Per germline, CDR1 SGHRS and CDR2 YFSETQ. The CDR3 region has the DNA TGCGCCAGCAGCTTGGACAGTGAAAAACTGTTTTTT. This encodes CASSLDSEKLFF. The full variable domain, completed using reference TRBV5-1 and TRBJ1-4, is KAGVTQTPRYLIKTRGQQVTLSCSPISGHRSVSWYQQTPGQGLQFLFEYFSETQRNKGNFPGRFSGRQFSNSRSEMNVSTLELGDSALYLCASSLDSEKLFFGSGTQLSVL.

The chain couples TRBV7-6 to TRBJ2-7; D gene uncertain. The CDR3 length is 17 residues. CDR1 is SGHVS, CDR2 FNYEAQ, per germline. Trimming removed 4 bases from V and 2 bases from J, with 21 bases in between. In DNA, the CDR3 is TGTGCCAGCAGCTCCCTCCCTGGGCCAGGCGGTCCCTACGAGCAGTACTTC. The encoded protein is CASSSLPGPGGPYEQYF.

This clonotype was seen only a few times. The chain recombines TRBV3-1 with TRBJ2-7; the D is unclear. The germline V gene encodes CDR1 LGHDT and CDR2 YNNKEL (reference sequence). CDR3 size: 15 residues. The germline V and J ends were trimmed by 1 base and 2 bases, with 12 bases remaining between them. The CDR3 DNA reads TGTGCCAGCAGCCAAGGGCTTCGGGTTCCCTACGAGCAGTACTTC. Protein: CASSQGLRVPYEQYF.

This clonotype was counted only a few times. The chain uses TRBV5-1 and TRBJ2-7; 8 bases are a match to TRBD1. Germline CDR1 SGHRS, CDR2 YFSETQ. Losses at the gene ends were 6 bases for V and 5 bases for J; bases not matched to a gene: 10. This CDR3 comprises 14 residues. The CDR3 sequence is CASTPQWTGHEQYF. CDR3 sequence (DNA): TGCGCCAGCACCCCACAATGGACAGGGCACGAGCAGTACTTC.

The DNA for the CDR3 is TGTGCCAGCAGCTTAACTCCCGCGGGCAGGTCGAACGAGCAGTACTTC. Encoded protein: CASSLTPAGRSNEQYF. The rearrangement links TRBV7-3 to TRBJ2-7; possible D gene TRBD2, 5 bases. Germline CDR1 SGHTA, CDR2 FQGTGA. Trimming removed 0 bases at V and 5 bases at J, with 17 bases between. The CDR3 loop spans 16 amino acids. Looking up the rest from reference TRBV7-3 and TRBJ2-7 gives the full variable domain: GAGVSQTPSNKVTEKGKYVELRCDPISGHTALYWYRQSLGQGPEFLIYFQGTGAADDSGLPNDRFFAVRPEGSVSTLKIQRTERGDSAVYLCASSLTPAGRSNEQYFGPGTRLTVT.

The chain joins TRBV7-9 to TRBJ2-5; D ambiguous. Deletions cut 3 bases from V and 2 bases from J, with 10 bases between. In germline, CDR1 is SEHNR, CDR2 FQNEAQ (reference sequence). The CDR3 is made up of 14 amino acids. CDR3 DNA: TGTGCCAGCAGCTTGTCTAGGGAACAAGAGACCCAGTACTTC. This gives the protein CASSLSREQETQYF. The complete variable domain, with remaining parts taken from reference TRBV7-9 and TRBJ2-5, reads DTGVSQNPRHKITKRGQNVTFRCDPISEHNRLYWYRQTLGQGPEFLTYFQNEAQLEKSRLLSDRFSAERPKGSFSTLEIQRTEQGDSAMYLCASSLSREQETQYFGPGTRLLVL.

This clonotype has a handful of counts. This chain connects TRBV6-1 to TRBJ1-5; the D is unclear. V lost 5 bases to trimming and J lost 2 bases, with 22 bases between them. This CDR3 has 18 residues. Germline CDR1 reads MNHNS; CDR2 reads SASEGT. The CDR3 is CASSPFWPEEDGNQPQHF. The DNA of the CDR3 is TGTGCCAGCAGTCCTTTTTGGCCAGAGGAGGATGGCAATCAGCCCCAGCATTTT.

This chain connects TRBV7-2 to TRBJ1-1; no clear D gene. Germline loops: CDR1 SGHTA, CDR2 FQGNSA. V lost 5 bases and J 1 base, leaving 14 bases between the germline ends. CDR3 length equals 15 residues. CDR3 in DNA: TGTGCCAGCAGCCGAGCGGAGGGATCGAACACTGAAGCTTTCTTT. Protein product: CASSRAEGSNTEAFF. The full variable domain, rest sourced from reference TRBV7-2 and TRBJ1-1, is GAGVSQSPSNKVTEKGKDVELRCDPISGHTALYWYRQSLGQGLEFLIYFQGNSAPDKSGLPSDRFSAERTGGSVSTLTIQRTQQEDSAVYLCASSRAEGSNTEAFFGQGTRLTVV.

V is TRBV24-1 and J is TRBJ2-2; 9 bases line up with TRBD1. The germline gives CDR1 KGHDR, CDR2 SFDVKD. V lost 3 bases to trimming and J lost 6 bases; unmatched junction nucleotides: 4. The CDR3 contains 15 residues. CDR3 sequence reads: CATSDSRDRAGELFF. For the CDR3, the DNA is TGTGCCACCAGTGATAGCCGGGACAGGGCCGGGGAGCTGTTTTTT.

This clonotype has a handful of counts. The V gene is TRBV18, the J gene TRBJ2-7, with 10 bases matching TRBD1. Germline CDR1 reads KGHSH; CDR2 reads LQKENI. The CDR3 has 15 residues. V was pared by 3 bases and J by 4 bases, with 6 bases of the junction left unmatched. The CDR3 DNA reads as TGTGCCAGCTCACCCGCGGGACAGGGGACTTACGAGCAGTACTTC. As protein: CASSPAGQGTYEQYF.

The chain carries TRBV5-1 and TRBJ2-2; tentatively, D is TRBD1 (6 bases). The CDR3 extends over 16 amino acids. Germline CDR1 and CDR2: SGHRS and YFSETQ. Trimming removed 3 bases from V and 0 bases from J, with 12 bases in between. The CDR3 region is CASSSEQGANTGELFF. For the CDR3, the DNA is TGCGCCAGCAGCTCGGAACAGGGCGCGAACACCGGGGAGCTGTTTTTT.

This clonotype was seen ten or more times. This sequence joins TRBV7-7 and TRBJ2-1; D ambiguous. V was cut by 5 bases and J by 5 bases, with 13 bases left in between. The CDR3 covers 14 residues. CDR1 and CDR2 from the germline V gene are SSHAT and FNYEAQ (reference sequence). The CDR3 sequence is CASSPGKLHNEQFF. The CDR3 DNA is TGTGCCAGCAGCCCTGGGAAACTGCACAATGAGCAGTTCTTC.

This clonotype showed up just a few times. The CDR3 loop is CASSLGLAGRRADTQYF. The CDR3 DNA follows: TGTGCCAGCAGCTTGGGACTAGCGGGCCGGAGGGCAGATACGCAGTATTTT. The chain uses TRBV7-9 and TRBJ2-3; 12 bases are shared with TRBD2. V gave up 3 bases and J gave up 4 bases; unmatched junction bases: 8. This CDR3 spans 17 amino acids. CDR1 is SEHNR and CDR2 is FQNEAQ in the germline V gene (reference sequence).

This clonotype was seen more than once but under ten times. V gene TRBV29-1 combines with J gene TRBJ1-4; 9 nucleotides agree with TRBD1. The CDR3 loop spans 13 amino acids. Germline CDR1 and CDR2: SQVTM and ANQGSEA. With V trimmed by 7 bases and J by 8 bases, 8 bases remained unmatched. Here the CDR3 DNA reads TGCAGCGGTAAACAGGGGGCGCGGGAAAAACTGTTTTTT. It is translated as CSGKQGAREKLFF.

The rearrangement uses TRBV5-1 and TRBJ1-1; D remains ambiguous. The germline gives CDR1 SGHRS, CDR2 YFSETQ. This CDR3 spans 15 amino acids. Trimming took 4 bases from V and 0 from J, leaving 13 bases between them. The CDR3 is CASSASTVLNTEAFF. In DNA, the CDR3 is TGCGCCAGCAGCGCCTCGACGGTGTTGAACACTGAAGCTTTCTTT.

The chain joins TRBV5-1 to TRBJ2-3; D uncertain. Trimming took 0 bases from V and 2 from J, leaving 10 bases between them. The CDR3 covers 15 residues. Germline loops: CDR1 SGHRS, CDR2 YFSETQ. CDR3 coding DNA: TGCGCCAGCAGCTTGGCCTTAGCCCCCACAGATACGCAGTATTTT. The encoded protein is CASSLALAPTDTQYF.

This clonotype was detected only a few times. The V and J genes are TRBV29-1 and TRBJ2-5; no firm D call. Germline CDR1 SQVTM, CDR2 ANQGSEA. V was pared by 1 base and J by 2 bases, with 8 bases between. The CDR3 length is 13 residues. The CDR3 DNA reads as TGCAGCGTTGAAGGAGTTCGACAAGAGACCCAGTACTTC. This encodes CSVEGVRQETQYF.

This clonotype was seen more than once but under ten times. The chain uses TRBV29-1 and TRBJ1-1; D is possibly TRBD1 (6 bases). The germline CDR1 and CDR2 sequences are SQVTM and ANQGSEA. The CDR3 loop spans 12 amino acids. Trimming removed 6 bases at V and 1 base at J, with 9 bases between. CDR3 nucleotides: TGCAGCGTGGGGGGCTCGAACACTGAAGCTTTCTTT. It yields the protein CSVGGSNTEAFF.

The V gene is TRBV20-1, the J gene TRBJ2-2; TRBD2 might be the D (6 bases). Germline V gene sequence: CDR1 DFQATT, CDR2 SNEGSKA (reference sequence). V gave up 5 bases and J gave up 7 bases, with 11 bases separating them. This CDR3 region has 12 residues. CDR3 coding DNA: TGCAGTGCTGGGGACTTTAGCGGGGAGCTGTTTTTT. Translating gives CSAGDFSGELFF.

The CDR3 DNA follows: TGTGCCAGCTCACCCCAGGCAGGGGCGACCTACGAGCAGTACTTC. Amino acids: CASSPQAGATYEQYF. This chain uses TRBV18 with TRBJ2-7, with D perhaps TRBD1 (6 bases). The CDR3 is made up of 15 amino acids. Trimming left V 3 bases short and J 2 bases short, with 14 bases between. From germline, CDR1 is KGHSH and CDR2 LQKENI.

This clonotype showed up just a few times. The chain is built from TRBV4-3 and TRBJ1-1; D remains unclear. The CDR3 covers 13 residues. Trimming shortened V by 1 base and J by 4 bases, and 7 bases separated the two germline ends. Germline V gene sequence: CDR1 LGHNA, CDR2 YSLEER. The CDR3 coding sequence is TGCGCCAGCAGCCAAGCACCGGGCACTGAAGCTTTCTTT. This sequence encodes CASSQAPGTEAFF.